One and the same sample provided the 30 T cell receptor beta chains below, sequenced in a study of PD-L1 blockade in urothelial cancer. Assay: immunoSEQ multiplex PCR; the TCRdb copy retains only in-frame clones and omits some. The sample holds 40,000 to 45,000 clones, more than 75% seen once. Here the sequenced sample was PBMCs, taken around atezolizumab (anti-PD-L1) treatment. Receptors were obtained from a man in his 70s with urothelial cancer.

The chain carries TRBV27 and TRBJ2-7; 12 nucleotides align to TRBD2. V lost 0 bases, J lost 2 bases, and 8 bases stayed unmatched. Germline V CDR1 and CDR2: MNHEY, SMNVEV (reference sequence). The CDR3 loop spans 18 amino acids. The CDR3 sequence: CASSLSPLTSGRTYEQYF. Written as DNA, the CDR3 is TGTGCCAGCAGTTTATCCCCCCTGACTAGCGGGAGAACCTACGAGCAGTACTTC.

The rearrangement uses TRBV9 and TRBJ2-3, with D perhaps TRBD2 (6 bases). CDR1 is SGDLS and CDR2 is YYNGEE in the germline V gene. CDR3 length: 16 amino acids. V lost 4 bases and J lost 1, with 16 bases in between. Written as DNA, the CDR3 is TGTGCCAGCAGCCCAACCGGGAGTCGGGGCACAGATACGCAGTATTTT. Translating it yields CASSPTGSRGTDTQYF.

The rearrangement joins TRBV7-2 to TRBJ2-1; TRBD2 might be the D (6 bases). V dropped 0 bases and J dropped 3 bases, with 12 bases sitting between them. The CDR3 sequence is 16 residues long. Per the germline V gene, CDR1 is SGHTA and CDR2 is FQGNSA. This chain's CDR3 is CASSLAGTLNYNEQFF. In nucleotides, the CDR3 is TGTGCCAGCAGCTTAGCCGGGACTTTAAACTACAATGAGCAGTTCTTC.

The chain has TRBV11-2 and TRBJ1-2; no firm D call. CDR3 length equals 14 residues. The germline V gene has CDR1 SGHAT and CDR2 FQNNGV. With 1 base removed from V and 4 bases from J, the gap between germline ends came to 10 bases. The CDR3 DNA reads TGTGCCAGCAGCTTAGGAGCGACGGCCTATGGCTACACCTTC. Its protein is CASSLGATAYGYTF.

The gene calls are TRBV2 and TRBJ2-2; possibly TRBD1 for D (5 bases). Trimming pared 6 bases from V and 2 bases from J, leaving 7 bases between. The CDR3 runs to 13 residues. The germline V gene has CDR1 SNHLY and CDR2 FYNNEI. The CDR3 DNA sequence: TGTGCCAGCAGCAGGGAAAACACCGGGGAGCTGTTTTTT. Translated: CASSRENTGELFF.

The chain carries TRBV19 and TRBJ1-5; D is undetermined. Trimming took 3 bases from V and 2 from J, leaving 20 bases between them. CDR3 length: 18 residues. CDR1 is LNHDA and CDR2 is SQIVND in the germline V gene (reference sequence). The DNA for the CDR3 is TGTGCCAGTAGTATTTCGGGTAGAGGTGGAGTGGGCAATCAGCCCCAGCATTTT. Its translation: CASSISGRGGVGNQPQHF.

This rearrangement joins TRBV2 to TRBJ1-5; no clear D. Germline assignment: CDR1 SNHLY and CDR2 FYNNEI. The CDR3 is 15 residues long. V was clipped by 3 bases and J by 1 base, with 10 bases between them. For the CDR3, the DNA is TGTGCCAGCAGTGACGGGTTTCGGAGCAATCAGCCCCAGCATTTT. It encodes CASSDGFRSNQPQHF. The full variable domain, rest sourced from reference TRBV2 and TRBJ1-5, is EPEVTQTPSHQVTQMGQEVILRCVPISNHLYFYWYRQILGQKVEFLVSFYNNEISEKSEIFDDQFSVERPDGSNFTLKIRSTKLEDSAMYFCASSDGFRSNQPQHFGDGTRLSIL.

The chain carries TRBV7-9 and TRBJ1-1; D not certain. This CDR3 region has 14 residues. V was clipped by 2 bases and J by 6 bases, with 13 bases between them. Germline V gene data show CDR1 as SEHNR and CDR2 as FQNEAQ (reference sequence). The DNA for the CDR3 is TGTGCCAGCAGCTTAACGGGAGATAGGGCTGAAGCTTTCTTT. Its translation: CASSLTGDRAEAFF.

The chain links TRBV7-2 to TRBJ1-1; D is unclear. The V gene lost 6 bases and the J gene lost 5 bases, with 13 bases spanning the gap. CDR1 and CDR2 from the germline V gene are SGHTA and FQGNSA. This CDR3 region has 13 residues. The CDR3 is CASRKYPVTEAFF. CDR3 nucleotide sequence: TGTGCCAGCAGGAAATACCCGGTTACTGAAGCTTTCTTT.

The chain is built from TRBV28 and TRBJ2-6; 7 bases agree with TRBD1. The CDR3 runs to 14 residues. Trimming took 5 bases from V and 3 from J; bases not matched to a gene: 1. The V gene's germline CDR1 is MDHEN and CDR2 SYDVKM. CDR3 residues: CASSTGVGANVLTF. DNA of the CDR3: TGTGCCAGCAGTACAGGGGTTGGGGCCAACGTCCTGACTTTC.

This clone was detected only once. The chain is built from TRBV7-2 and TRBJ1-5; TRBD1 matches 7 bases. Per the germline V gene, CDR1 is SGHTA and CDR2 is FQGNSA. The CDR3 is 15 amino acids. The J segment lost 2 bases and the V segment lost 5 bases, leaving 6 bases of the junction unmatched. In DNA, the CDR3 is TGTGCCAGCAGCCCGAGCAGGGGGGGCAATCAGCCCCAGCATTTT. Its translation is CASSPSRGGNQPQHF.

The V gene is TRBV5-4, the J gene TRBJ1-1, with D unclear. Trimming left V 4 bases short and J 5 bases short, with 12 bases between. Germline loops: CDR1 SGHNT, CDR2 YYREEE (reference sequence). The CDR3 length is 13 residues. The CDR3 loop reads CASSPGGLTEAFF. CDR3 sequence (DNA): TGTGCCAGCAGCCCCGGAGGGTTAACTGAAGCTTTCTTT.

CDR3 DNA: TGTGCCAGCAGTTTCCGTATGGGGGACAGGTCCTACAATGAGCAGTTCTTC. Translating gives CASSFRMGDRSYNEQFF. J is TRBJ2-1 and V is TRBV7-9; TRBD1 matches at 8 bases. The length of the CDR3 is 17 residues. Germline V gene lookup returns CDR1 SEHNR and CDR2 FQNEAQ (reference sequence). After removal of 6 bases from V and 1 base from J, the junction contained 11 bases not matched to a gene.

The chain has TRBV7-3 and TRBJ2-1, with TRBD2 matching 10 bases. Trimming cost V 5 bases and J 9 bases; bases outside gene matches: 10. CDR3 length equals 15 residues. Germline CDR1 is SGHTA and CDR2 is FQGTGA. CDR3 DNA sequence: TGTGCCAGCAGCGTTCTAGCGGGGGAGAGGGTTGAGCAGTTCTTC. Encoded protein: CASSVLAGERVEQFF. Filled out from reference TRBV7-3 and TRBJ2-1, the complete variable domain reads GAGVSQTPSNKVTEKGKYVELRCDPISGHTALYWYRQSLGQGPEFLIYFQGTGAADDSGLPNDRFFAVRPEGSVSTLKIQRTERGDSAVYLCASSVLAGERVEQFFGPGTRLTVL.

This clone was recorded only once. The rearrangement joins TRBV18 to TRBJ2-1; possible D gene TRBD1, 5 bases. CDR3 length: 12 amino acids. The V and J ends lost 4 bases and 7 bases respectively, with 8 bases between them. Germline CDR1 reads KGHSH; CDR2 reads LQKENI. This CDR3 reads CASSLKGNEQFF. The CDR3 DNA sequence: TGTGCCAGCTCACTTAAGGGGAATGAGCAGTTCTTC.

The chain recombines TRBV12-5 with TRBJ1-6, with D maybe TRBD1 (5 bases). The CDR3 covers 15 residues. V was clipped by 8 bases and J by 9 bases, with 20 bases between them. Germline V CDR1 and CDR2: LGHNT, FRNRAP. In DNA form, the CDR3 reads TGTGCTAGTCACCGCCAAGTGACAGAGTCTTCACCCCTCCACTTT. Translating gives CASHRQVTESSPLHF.

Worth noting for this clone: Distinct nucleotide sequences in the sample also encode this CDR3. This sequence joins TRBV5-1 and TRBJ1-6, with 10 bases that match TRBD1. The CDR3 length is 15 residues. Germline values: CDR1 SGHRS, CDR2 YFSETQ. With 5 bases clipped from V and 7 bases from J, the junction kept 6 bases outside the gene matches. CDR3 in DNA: TGCGCCAGCAGACAACGGGACAGGGGAAATTCACCCCTCCACTTT. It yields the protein CASRQRDRGNSPLHF.

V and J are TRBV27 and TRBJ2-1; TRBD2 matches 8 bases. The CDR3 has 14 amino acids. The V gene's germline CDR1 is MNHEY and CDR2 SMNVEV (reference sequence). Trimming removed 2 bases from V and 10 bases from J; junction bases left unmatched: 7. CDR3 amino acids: CASSLVGRGGEQFF. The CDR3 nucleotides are TGTGCCAGCAGTTTAGTGGGCCGGGGGGGAGAGCAGTTCTTC.

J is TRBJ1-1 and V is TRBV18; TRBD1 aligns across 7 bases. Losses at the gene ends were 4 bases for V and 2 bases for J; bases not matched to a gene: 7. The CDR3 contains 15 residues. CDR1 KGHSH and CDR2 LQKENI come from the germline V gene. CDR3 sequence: CASSLNRGSNTEAFF. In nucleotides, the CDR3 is TGTGCCAGCTCACTGAACAGGGGCTCAAACACTGAAGCTTTCTTT.

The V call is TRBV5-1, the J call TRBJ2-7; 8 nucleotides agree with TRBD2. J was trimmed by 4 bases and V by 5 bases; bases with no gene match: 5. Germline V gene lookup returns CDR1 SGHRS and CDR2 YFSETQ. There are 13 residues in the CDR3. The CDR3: CASRGRGDYEQYF. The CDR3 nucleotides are TGCGCCAGCAGAGGGCGGGGGGATTACGAGCAGTACTTC.

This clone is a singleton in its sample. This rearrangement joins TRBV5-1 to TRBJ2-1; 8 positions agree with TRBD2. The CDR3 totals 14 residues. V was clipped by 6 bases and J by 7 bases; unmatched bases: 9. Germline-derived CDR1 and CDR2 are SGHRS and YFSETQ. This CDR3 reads CASTLWTSSNEQFF. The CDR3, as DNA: TGCGCCAGCACCTTATGGACTAGCTCGAATGAGCAGTTCTTC.

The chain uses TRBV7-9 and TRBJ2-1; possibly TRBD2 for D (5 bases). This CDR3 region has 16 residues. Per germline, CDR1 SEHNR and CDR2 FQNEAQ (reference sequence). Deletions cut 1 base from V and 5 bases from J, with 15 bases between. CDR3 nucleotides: TGTGCCAGCAGCTTAGAACCGGGGTCCGGCGACAATGAGCAGTTCTTC. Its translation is CASSLEPGSGDNEQFF.

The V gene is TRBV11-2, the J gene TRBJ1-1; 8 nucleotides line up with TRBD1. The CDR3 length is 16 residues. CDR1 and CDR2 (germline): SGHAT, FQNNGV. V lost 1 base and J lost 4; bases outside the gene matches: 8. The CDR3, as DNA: TGTGCCAGCAGCTTAGCCCCACAGACAGGGGCCACTGAAGCTTTCTTT. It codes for CASSLAPQTGATEAFF.

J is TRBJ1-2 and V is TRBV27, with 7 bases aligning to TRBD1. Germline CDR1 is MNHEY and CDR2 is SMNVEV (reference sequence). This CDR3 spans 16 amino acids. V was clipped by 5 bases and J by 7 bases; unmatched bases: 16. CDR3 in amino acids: CASSSFPGQRPPGYTF. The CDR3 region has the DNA TGTGCCAGCAGTAGCTTCCCGGGACAGAGGCCCCCTGGCTACACCTTC.

CDR3 DNA: TGTGCCAGCAGGCCTAGCGGGGGCAATGAGCAGTTCTTC. Translated, it gives CASRPSGGNEQFF. This chain links TRBV11-2 with TRBJ2-1, with 10 bases that match TRBD2. J lost 6 bases, V lost 6 bases, and 2 bases had no gene match. The V gene's germline CDR1 is SGHAT and CDR2 FQNNGV. The CDR3 is made up of 13 amino acids.

In nucleotides, the CDR3 is TGTGCCAGCAAGATGACTAGATCCGACACCGGGGAGCTGTTTTTT. Translating gives CASKMTRSDTGELFF. V and J are TRBV2 and TRBJ2-2, with D perhaps TRBD2 (6 bases). CDR3 size: 15 residues. CDR1 is SNHLY, CDR2 FYNNEI, per germline. V was trimmed by 7 bases and J by 3 bases, leaving 15 bases between them.

CDR3 sequence: CASSLKRGSQETQYF. CDR3 bases: TGTGCCAGCAGCTTGAAAAGGGGCTCACAAGAGACCCAGTACTTC. This chain joins TRBV5-4 and TRBJ2-5, with a possible D match to TRBD1 (5 bases). V was cut by 1 base and J by 2 bases, with 12 bases left in between. Germline CDR1 and CDR2: SGHNT and YYREEE (reference sequence). This CDR3 has 15 residues.

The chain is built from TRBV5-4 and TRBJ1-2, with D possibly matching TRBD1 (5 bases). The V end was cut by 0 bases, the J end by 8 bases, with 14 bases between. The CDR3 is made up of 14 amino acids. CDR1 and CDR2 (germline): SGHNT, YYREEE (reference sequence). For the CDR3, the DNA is TGTGCCAGCAGCTTGGCCGGGGGAAGGCGGGGCTACACCTTC. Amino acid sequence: CASSLAGGRRGYTF.

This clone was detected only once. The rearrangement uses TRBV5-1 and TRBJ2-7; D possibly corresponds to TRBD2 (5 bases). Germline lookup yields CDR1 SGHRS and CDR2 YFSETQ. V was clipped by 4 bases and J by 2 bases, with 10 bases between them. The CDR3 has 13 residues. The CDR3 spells CASSTDLTYEQYF. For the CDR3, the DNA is TGCGCCAGCAGCACGGACTTAACCTACGAGCAGTACTTC.

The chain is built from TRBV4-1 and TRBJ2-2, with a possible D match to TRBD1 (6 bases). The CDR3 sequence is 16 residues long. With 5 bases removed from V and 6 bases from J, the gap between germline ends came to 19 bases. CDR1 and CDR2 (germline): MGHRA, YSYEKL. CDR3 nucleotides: TGCGCCAGCAGCTTACAGCAGGGGTTCAACGCCGGGGAGCTGTTTTTT. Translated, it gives CASSLQQGFNAGELFF.